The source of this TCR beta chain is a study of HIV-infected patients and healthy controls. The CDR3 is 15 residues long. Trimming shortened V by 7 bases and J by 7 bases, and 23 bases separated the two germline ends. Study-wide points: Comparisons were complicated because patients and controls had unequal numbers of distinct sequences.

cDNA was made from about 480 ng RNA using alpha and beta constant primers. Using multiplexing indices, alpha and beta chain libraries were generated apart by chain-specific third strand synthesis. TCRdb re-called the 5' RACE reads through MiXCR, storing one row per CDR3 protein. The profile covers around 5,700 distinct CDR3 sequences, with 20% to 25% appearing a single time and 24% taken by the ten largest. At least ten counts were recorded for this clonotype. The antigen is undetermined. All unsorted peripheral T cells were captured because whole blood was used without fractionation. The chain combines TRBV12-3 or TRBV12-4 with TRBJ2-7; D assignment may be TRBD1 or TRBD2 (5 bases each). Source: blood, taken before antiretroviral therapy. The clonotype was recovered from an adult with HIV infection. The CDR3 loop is CASIPRDGAYLEQYF. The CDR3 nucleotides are TGTGCCAGCATCCCCCGGGACGGTGCCTACCTAGAGCAGTACTTC.